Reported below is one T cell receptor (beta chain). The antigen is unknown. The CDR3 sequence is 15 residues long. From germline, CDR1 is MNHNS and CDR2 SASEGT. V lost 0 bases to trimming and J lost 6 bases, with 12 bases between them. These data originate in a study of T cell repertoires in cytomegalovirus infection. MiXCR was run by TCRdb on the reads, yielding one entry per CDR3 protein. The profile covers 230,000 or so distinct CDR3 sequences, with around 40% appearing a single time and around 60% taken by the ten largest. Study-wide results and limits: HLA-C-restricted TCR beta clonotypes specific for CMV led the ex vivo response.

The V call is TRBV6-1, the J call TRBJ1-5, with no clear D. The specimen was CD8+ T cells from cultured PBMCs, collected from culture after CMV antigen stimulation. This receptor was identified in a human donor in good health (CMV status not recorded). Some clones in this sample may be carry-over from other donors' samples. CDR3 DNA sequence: TGTGCCAGCAGTGAAGCGACTGGGGTCGGTCAGCCCCAGCATTTT. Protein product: CASSEATGVGQPQHF.